The sequence of this T cell receptor beta chain was determined in a study of T cells after yellow fever vaccination. Broader study findings: Clones that expanded after primary vaccination mostly reappeared after the booster (roughly 96% CD4, approximately 87% CD8). Compared with primary, the secondary response was weaker and peaked at day 5, not 15.

About this clonotype itself: The target antigen is unknown.

Making TCR cDNA involved 5'RACE template switching, which added UMIs and a universal primer site. Each CDR3 protein is one row after TCRdb ran MiXCR on the 5' RACE reads. The sample has roughly 350,000 distinct CDR3 sequences, roughly 4% seen once; the top ten hold about 26%. This clonotype was sampled from a man aged 18 to 30 who received the YFV17D yellow fever vaccine. Specimen: PBMCs, collected 5 days after the yellow fever booster vaccination.

The chain's CDR3 is CASSSIAGTNTGELFF. The CDR3 DNA reads as TGTGCCAGCAGCTCTATAGCGGGGACGAACACCGGGGAGCTGTTTTTT. This chain uses TRBV11-2 with TRBJ2-2, with 8 bases that match TRBD2. CDR1 is SGHAT and CDR2 is FQNNGV in the germline V gene. The junction had 4 bases not matched to a gene; V was cut back by 4 bases and J by 0 bases. The CDR3 covers 16 residues.